The rows below give T cell receptor beta chains drawn from one sample of a study of cytomegalovirus exposure and HLA in healthy donors. TCRdb's table, derived via immunoSEQ multiplex PCR, lists solely in-frame clones and lacks some. The sample carries about 160,000 clones, roughly nine tenths recorded once. The material sequenced was PBMCs. The receptors here all came from a young woman in good health and CMV-seronegative. CDR3s include the opening cysteine and the closing phenylalanine or tryptophan. The D gene is left open where the match is weak. Clone size is shown for a subset of rows, as once, few, many or a class of expanded clone.

v_gene: TRBV10-3
j_gene: TRBJ1-5
abundance: -
d_gene: -
CDR3nt: TGTGCCATCAGTGCCGGGGAGAGTAATCAGCCCCAGCATTTT
CDR3aa: CAISAGESNQPQHF

v_gene: TRBV13
j_gene: TRBJ2-7
abundance: -
d_gene: TRBD2
CDR3nt: TGTGCCAGCAGCCGGACTAGCGGGGGGGCCCCTCAAAACGAGCAGTACTTC
CDR3aa: CASSRTSGGAPQNEQYF

v_gene: TRBV19
j_gene: TRBJ1-4
abundance: -
d_gene: TRBD1
CDR3nt: TGTGCCAGTAGTAAGGGGGCGGCTAATGAAAAACTGTTTTTT
CDR3aa: CASSKGAANEKLFF

v_gene: TRBV7-6
j_gene: TRBJ2-1
abundance: -
d_gene: TRBD1
CDR3nt: TGTGCCAGCAGCTTAGCGTTAAGGGACAGGGTAATGGATGAGCAGTTCTTC
CDR3aa: CASSLALRDRVMDEQFF

v_gene: TRBV27
j_gene: TRBJ1-4
abundance: -
d_gene: -
CDR3nt: TGTGCCAGCAGTTTATTCAGGCCTAATGAAAAACTGTTTTTT
CDR3aa: CASSLFRPNEKLFF

v_gene: TRBV7-2
j_gene: TRBJ1-1
abundance: -
d_gene: TRBD1
CDR3nt: TGTGCCAGCAGCTTATTAGACAGGGTGGCTGAAGCTTTCTTT
CDR3aa: CASSLLDRVAEAFF

v_gene: TRBV11-2
j_gene: TRBJ1-1
abundance: once
d_gene: TRBD1
CDR3nt: TGTGCCAGCAGCTCAGGGGGGGCTTTCTTT
CDR3aa: CASSSGGAFF

v_gene: TRBV9
j_gene: TRBJ2-7
abundance: -
d_gene: -
CDR3nt: TGTGCCAGCAGCGTAGGTGGGGCAGCCTACGAGCAGTACTTC
CDR3aa: CASSVGGAAYEQYF

v_gene: TRBV7-2
j_gene: TRBJ1-2
abundance: -
d_gene: TRBD1
CDR3nt: TGTGCCAGCAGCGGGGACAGGGGTAACTATGGCTACACCTTC
CDR3aa: CASSGDRGNYGYTF

v_gene: TRBV28
j_gene: TRBJ2-1
abundance: -
d_gene: TRBD2
CDR3nt: TGTGCCAGCAGTATCCGGGGCGGGGGAGTCGGTGACAATGAGCAGTTCTTC
CDR3aa: CASSIRGGGVGDNEQFF

v_gene: TRBV9
j_gene: TRBJ1-2
abundance: -
d_gene: -
CDR3nt: TGTGCCAGCAGCACAGGCCGCGATGGCTACACCTTC
CDR3aa: CASSTGRDGYTF

v_gene: TRBV7-6
j_gene: TRBJ2-3
abundance: -
d_gene: -
CDR3nt: TGTGCCAGCGTTAGCGGTTCTAGCACAGATACGCAGTATTTT
CDR3aa: CASVSGSSTDTQYF

v_gene: TRBV7-2
j_gene: TRBJ1-1
abundance: -
d_gene: -
CDR3nt: TGTGCCAGCAGCCTTGTGACAGCTGAAGCTTTCTTT
CDR3aa: CASSLVTAEAFF

v_gene: TRBV6-1
j_gene: TRBJ2-5
abundance: -
d_gene: -
CDR3nt: TGTGCCAGCACTAATAGGGGGGGTCCACAAGAGACCCAGTACTTC
CDR3aa: CASTNRGGPQETQYF

v_gene: TRBV7-9
j_gene: TRBJ1-1
abundance: -
d_gene: TRBD1
CDR3nt: TGTGCCAGCAGCTTACGACAGGGGGATACTGAAGCTTTCTTT
CDR3aa: CASSLRQGDTEAFF

v_gene: TRBV7-9
j_gene: TRBJ2-5
abundance: -
d_gene: -
CDR3nt: TGTGCCAGCAGCCCCCCCCGGGGTAGACTGTACCAAGAGACCCAGTACTTC
CDR3aa: CASSPPRGRLYQETQYF

v_gene: TRBV5-1
j_gene: TRBJ2-5
abundance: -
d_gene: -
CDR3nt: TGCGCCAGCAGCTTGGTTCCTTTCCAAGAGACCCAGTACTTC
CDR3aa: CASSLVPFQETQYF

v_gene: TRBV13
j_gene: TRBJ2-2
abundance: -
d_gene: TRBD2
CDR3nt: TGTGCCAGCAGCTTAGGGACCCTAGCGGGAATGGTCGGGGAGCTGTTTTTT
CDR3aa: CASSLGTLAGMVGELFF

v_gene: TRBV28
j_gene: TRBJ1-4
abundance: few
d_gene: -
CDR3nt: TGTGCCAGTACTAGTTCAACTAATGAAAAACTGTTTTTT
CDR3aa: CASTSSTNEKLFF

v_gene: TRBV6-5
j_gene: TRBJ1-4
abundance: -
d_gene: -
CDR3nt: TGTGCCAGCCGGACGGGGGAATCCGAAAAACTGTTTTTT
CDR3aa: CASRTGESEKLFF

v_gene: TRBV29-1
j_gene: TRBJ1-1
abundance: once
d_gene: TRBD1
CDR3nt: TGCAGCGTCTCGGGACAGTTAGAAATCTCGAACACTGAAGCTTTCTTT
CDR3aa: CSVSGQLEISNTEAFF

v_gene: TRBV27
j_gene: TRBJ1-5
abundance: -
d_gene: -
CDR3nt: TGTGCCAGCAGTTTATCATCAAGGGGAAATCAGCCCCAGCATTTT
CDR3aa: CASSLSSRGNQPQHF

v_gene: TRBV10-3
j_gene: TRBJ2-3
abundance: -
d_gene: -
CDR3nt: TGTGCCATCAGCGATCTAGGCGCAGATACGCAGTATTTT
CDR3aa: CAISDLGADTQYF

v_gene: TRBV27
j_gene: TRBJ2-3
abundance: -
d_gene: TRBD2
CDR3nt: TGTGCCAGCAGTTACCGGACTAGCGGGACAGATACGCAGTATTTT
CDR3aa: CASSYRTSGTDTQYF

v_gene: TRBV5-6
j_gene: TRBJ1-6
abundance: -
d_gene: -
CDR3nt: TGTGCCAGCAGCTTGGTAGGGGTGAATTCACCCCTCCACTTT
CDR3aa: CASSLVGVNSPLHF

v_gene: TRBV5-1
j_gene: TRBJ2-5
abundance: -
d_gene: TRBD1
CDR3nt: TGCGCCAGAAATTGGGGGACAGGGTCAAAAGAGACCCAGTACTTC
CDR3aa: CARNWGTGSKETQYF

v_gene: TRBV6-1
j_gene: TRBJ1-1
abundance: many
d_gene: TRBD1
CDR3nt: TGTGCCAGCAGTGCATTGGACAGGTTGAACACTGAAGCTTTCTTT
CDR3aa: CASSALDRLNTEAFF

v_gene: TRBV14
j_gene: TRBJ2-1
abundance: -
d_gene: TRBD2
CDR3nt: TGTGCCAGCAGCCAACCACTAGCGGCCGGGGATGAGCAGTTCTTC
CDR3aa: CASSQPLAAGDEQFF

v_gene: TRBV18
j_gene: TRBJ1-5
abundance: -
d_gene: -
CDR3nt: TGTGCCAGCTCACCCCGTTCGCCAGGGAGGGATCAGCCCCAGCATTTT
CDR3aa: CASSPRSPGRDQPQHF

v_gene: TRBV6-5
j_gene: TRBJ1-4
abundance: -
d_gene: TRBD1
CDR3nt: TGTGCCAGCAGCAACAGGGGGCGAGGTGAAAAACTGTTTTTT
CDR3aa: CASSNRGRGEKLFF

v_gene: TRBV27
j_gene: TRBJ1-1
abundance: -
d_gene: -
CDR3nt: TGTGCCAGCATGCCCAGACAGGTCCGCCTGAACACTGAAGCTTTCTTT
CDR3aa: CASMPRQVRLNTEAFF